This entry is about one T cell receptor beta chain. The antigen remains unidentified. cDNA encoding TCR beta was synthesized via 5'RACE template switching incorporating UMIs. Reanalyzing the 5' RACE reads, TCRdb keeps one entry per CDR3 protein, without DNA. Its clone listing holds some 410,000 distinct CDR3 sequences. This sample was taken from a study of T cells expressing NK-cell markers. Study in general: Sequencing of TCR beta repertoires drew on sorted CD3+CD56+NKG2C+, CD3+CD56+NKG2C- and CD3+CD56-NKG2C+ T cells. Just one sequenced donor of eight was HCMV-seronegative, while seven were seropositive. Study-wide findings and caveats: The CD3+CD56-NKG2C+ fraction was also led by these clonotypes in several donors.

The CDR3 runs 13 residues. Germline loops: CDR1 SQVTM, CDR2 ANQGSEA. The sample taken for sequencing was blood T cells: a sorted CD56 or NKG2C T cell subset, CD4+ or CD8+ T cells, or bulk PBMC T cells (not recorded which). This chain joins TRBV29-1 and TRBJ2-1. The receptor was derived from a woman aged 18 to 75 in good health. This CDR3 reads CSVLKAGGDEQFF.